These 30 T cell receptor beta chains originate from one sample sequenced in a study of blood T cell repertoires in COVID-19. Repertoires were generated with immunoSEQ multiplex PCR, while TCRdb's copy carries only in-frame clones and drops some. The top ten clones hold just over 8.5% of a sample with some 180,000 clones, roughly three quarters of them seen once. Material for sequencing was peripheral blood. These TCRs come from a woman aged 50 to 60 with active or convalescent COVID-19.

V is TRBV27 and J is TRBJ2-1; D is ambiguous. The V end lost 5 bases, the J end lost 3 bases, and 8 bases lay between the germline ends. Per germline, CDR1 MNHEY and CDR2 SMNVEV (reference sequence). The CDR3 runs to 13 residues. CDR3 bases: TGTGCCAGCAGTCTCAACGGCTACAATGAGCAGTTCTTC. It specifies CASSLNGYNEQFF.

This clone was seen once. The V call is TRBV30, the J call TRBJ1-3, with TRBD1 matching over 8 bases. With 5 bases clipped from V and 4 bases from J, the junction kept 7 bases outside the gene matches. CDR1 is GTSNPN and CDR2 is SVGIG in the germline V gene (reference sequence). The CDR3 covers 14 residues. The CDR3 is CAWSLAGGGNTIYF. CDR3 bases: TGTGCCTGGTCGCTGGCAGGGGGCGGAAACACCATATATTTT.

The genes are TRBV28 and TRBJ1-1; TRBD1 aligns across 7 bases. In germline, CDR1 is MDHEN, CDR2 SYDVKM. Trimming took 6 bases from V and 4 from J; bases not matched to a gene: 5. The CDR3 sequence is 13 residues long. Written as DNA, the CDR3 is TGTGCCAGCAGACGAGACAGGGCCACTGAAGCTTTCTTT. Translated: CASRRDRATEAFF.

This clone was observed a handful of times. The rearrangement links TRBV4-1 to TRBJ2-3; D unclear. Looked up from germline, CDR1 is MGHRA and CDR2 is YSYEKL. The CDR3 length is 15 residues. The ends were cut back, 1 base at V and 4 bases at J, with 12 bases in the middle. The CDR3 region is CASSQGVTGPDTQYF. The CDR3, as DNA: TGCGCCAGCAGCCAAGGGGTCACGGGTCCAGATACGCAGTATTTT.

The CDR3 sequence is CASSSGPPNEQFF. CDR3 nucleotides: TGTGCCAGCAGTAGCGGGCCACCCAATGAGCAGTTCTTC. This chain uses TRBV6-5 with TRBJ2-1; D is perhaps TRBD2 (6 bases). V was cut by 5 bases and J by 6 bases, with 11 bases left in between. Germline values: CDR1 MNHEY, CDR2 SVGAGI. This CDR3 comprises 13 residues.

The J gene is TRBJ1-2, the V gene TRBV2, with a possible D match to TRBD1 (5 bases). Trimming stripped 11 bases from V and 1 base from J, with 17 bases between. The CDR3 runs to 14 residues. Germline CDR1 is SNHLY and CDR2 is FYNNEI. The chain's CDR3 is CAAAQGLLNYGYTF. In DNA form, the CDR3 reads TGTGCCGCAGCCCAGGGCCTCCTTAACTATGGCTACACCTTC.

The chain couples TRBV3-1 (or the pseudogene TRBV3-2) to TRBJ2-5; 11 bases are a match to TRBD1. With 4 bases clipped from V and 7 bases from J, the junction kept 8 bases outside the gene matches. This CDR3 has 15 amino acids. Germline CDR1 is LGHDT and CDR2 is YNNKEL (reference sequence). CDR3 nucleotide sequence: TGTGCCAGCAGCCTGGGGACAGGGGGGCTCGGGACCCAGTACTTC. This translates into CASSLGTGGLGTQYF.

This rearrangement joins TRBV7-2 to TRBJ2-1; 7 bases agree with TRBD2. With V trimmed by 1 base and J by 0 bases, 3 bases remained unmatched. The germline V gene has CDR1 SGHTA and CDR2 FQGNSA. This CDR3 spans 16 amino acids. The CDR3 coding sequence is TGTGCCAGCAGCTTAGTCCCGGGGGGCTCCTACAATGAGCAGTTCTTC. It yields the protein CASSLVPGGSYNEQFF.

The V call is TRBV5-1, the J call TRBJ2-7; 10 nucleotides line up with TRBD1. The germline CDR1 and CDR2 sequences are SGHRS and YFSETQ. The CDR3 has 15 amino acids. Trimming removed 3 bases from V and 6 bases from J; junction bases left unmatched: 9. The CDR3 DNA is TGCGCCAGCAGCTCCCGGGACAGGGGAAAGGGCGAGCAGTACTTC. Amino acids: CASSSRDRGKGEQYF. Based on the CDR3 plus reference TRBV5-1 and TRBJ2-7, the full variable domain is KAGVTQTPRYLIKTRGQQVTLSCSPISGHRSVSWYQQTPGQGLQFLFEYFSETQRNKGNFPGRFSGRQFSNSRSEMNVSTLELGDSALYLCASSSRDRGKGEQYFGPGTRLTVT.

The chain employs TRBV3-1 (or the pseudogene TRBV3-2) and TRBJ2-7; 8 nucleotides agree with TRBD1. Trimming removed 6 bases from V and 5 bases from J; junction bases left unmatched: 12. The CDR3 runs to 15 residues. CDR1 is LGHDT and CDR2 is YNNKEL in the germline V gene (reference sequence). The CDR3 DNA follows: TGTGCCAGCAGTCCCAGGGGGCGCACAATGGACGAGCAGTACTTC. Translation: CASSPRGRTMDEQYF.

The rearrangement uses TRBV11-1 and TRBJ2-1; 7 positions match TRBD2. The ends lost 5 bases at V and 4 bases at J; junction bases unmatched: 8. The CDR3 is 15 amino acids. Germline V gene sequence: CDR1 SGHAT, CDR2 FQDESV (reference sequence). This chain's CDR3 is CASSPGAGIYNEQFF. CDR3 coding DNA: TGTGCCAGCAGCCCGGGAGCGGGGATTTACAATGAGCAGTTCTTC.

The rearrangement uses TRBV2 and TRBJ2-3; 14 nucleotides align to TRBD2. Germline-derived CDR1 and CDR2 are SNHLY and FYNNEI. This CDR3 is built from 14 residues. After removal of 6 bases from V and 6 bases from J, the junction contained 2 bases not matched to a gene. This chain's CDR3 is CASSRTSGRDTQYF. CDR3 nucleotide sequence: TGTGCCAGCAGCAGGACTAGCGGGAGGGATACGCAGTATTTT. Complete variable domain (other parts from reference TRBV2 and TRBJ2-3): EPEVTQTPSHQVTQMGQEVILRCVPISNHLYFYWYRQILGQKVEFLVSFYNNEISEKSEIFDDQFSVERPDGSNFTLKIRSTKLEDSAMYFCASSRTSGRDTQYFGPGTRLTVL.

The chain combines TRBV6-1 with TRBJ1-1; maybe TRBD1 (6 bases). V shed 3 bases and J shed 1 base, with 12 bases lying between them. This CDR3 spans 15 amino acids. Germline V gives CDR1 MNHNS, CDR2 SASEGT. CDR3 sequence reads: CASSDRGDANTEAFF. The CDR3 DNA follows: TGTGCCAGCAGTGACAGGGGCGATGCGAACACTGAAGCTTTCTTT.

The rearrangement joins TRBV29-1 to TRBJ2-2; 7 bases align to TRBD2. The CDR3 covers 13 residues. The germline gives CDR1 SQVTM, CDR2 ANQGSEA. J lost 4 bases, V lost 7 bases, and 6 bases had no gene match. In DNA form, the CDR3 reads TGCAGCGCTGGGGGACTAAGCACCGGGGAGCTGTTTTTT. Residues: CSAGGLSTGELFF.

The chain has TRBV30 and TRBJ2-5; D remains ambiguous. The CDR3 length is 12 residues. From germline, CDR1 is GTSNPN and CDR2 SVGIG (reference sequence). V shed 0 bases and J shed 7 bases, with 9 bases lying between them. CDR3 region: CAWSVRSGTQYF. In DNA form, the CDR3 reads TGTGCCTGGAGTGTACGATCCGGGACCCAGTACTTC.

A remark on this clone: The junction departs from the called germline gene at one end, perhaps through a read error. J is TRBJ1-2 and V is TRBV19, with D perhaps TRBD1 (6 bases). There are 14 residues in the CDR3. CDR1 and CDR2 from the germline V gene are LNHDA and SQIVND (reference sequence). The CDR3 nucleotides are TGTGCCAGTAGTATGGGACAAGGTAGAAACAGCCGGAGCTTC. This sequence encodes CASSMGQGRNSRSF.

Only a few counts were recorded for this clone. V is TRBV7-2 and J is TRBJ2-7, with a possible D match to TRBD1 (6 bases). CDR3 length equals 17 residues. V lost 1 base, J lost 3 bases, and 19 bases lay in between. Per the germline V gene, CDR1 is SGHTA and CDR2 is FQGNSA. The CDR3 loop reads CASSLEGRTARHYEQYF. DNA of the CDR3: TGTGCCAGCAGCTTAGAAGGGCGGACAGCAAGGCACTACGAGCAGTACTTC.

The V call is TRBV28, the J call TRBJ1-6; 9 bases match TRBD1. CDR1 is MDHEN and CDR2 is SYDVKM in the germline V gene. J gave up 8 bases and V 5 bases, and 1 base lay outside the gene matches. The CDR3 spans 13 residues. CDR3 nucleotides: TGTGCCAGCAGTGACAGGGGGGATTCACCCCTCCACTTT. It yields the protein CASSDRGDSPLHF. Variable domain in full (rest from reference TRBV28 and TRBJ1-6): DVKVTQSSRYLVKRTGEKVFLECVQDMDHENMFWYRQDPGLGLRLIYFSYDVKMKEKGDIPEGYSVSREKKERFSLILESASTNQTSMYLCASSDRGDSPLHFGNGTRLTVT.

This rearrangement joins TRBV7-2 to TRBJ2-3; 7 nucleotides align to TRBD1. The CDR3 is 14 residues long. The V segment lost 4 bases and the J segment 4 bases; nucleotides outside the gene matches: 5. Germline CDR1 and CDR2: SGHTA and FQGNSA. CDR3 in amino acids: CASSSGQTPDTQYF. CDR3 bases: TGTGCCAGCAGCTCGGGACAGACTCCAGATACGCAGTATTTT.

The V and J genes are TRBV2 and TRBJ1-4; TRBD1 matches at 10 bases. Germline values: CDR1 SNHLY, CDR2 FYNNEI. Unmatched junction bases numbered 8, after V lost 6 bases and J lost 7 bases. This CDR3 is built from 15 residues. The CDR3 DNA sequence: TGTGCCAGCAGCCTCTGGGGGGACAGGGGTGAAAAACTGTTTTTT. It is translated as CASSLWGDRGEKLFF. The full variable domain, in which reference TRBV2 and TRBJ1-4 provide the parts outside the CDR3, is EPEVTQTPSHQVTQMGQEVILRCVPISNHLYFYWYRQILGQKVEFLVSFYNNEISEKSEIFDDQFSVERPDGSNFTLKIRSTKLEDSAMYFCASSLWGDRGEKLFFGSGTQLSVL.

This clone was detected only once. The V gene is TRBV13, the J gene TRBJ2-7, with 12 nucleotides matching TRBD2. The CDR3 has 16 amino acids. The germline CDR1 and CDR2 sequences are PRHDT and FYEKMQ (reference sequence). V shed 4 bases, J shed 4 bases, and the junction held 8 bases outside the gene matches. This CDR3 is CASSSHTSGGTYEQYF. As DNA, the CDR3 is TGTGCCAGCAGCTCTCACACTAGCGGGGGGACGTACGAGCAGTACTTC.

This chain uses TRBV30 with TRBJ2-7; 10 bases line up with TRBD1. From germline, CDR1 is GTSNPN and CDR2 SVGIG (reference sequence). V lost 4 bases, J lost 4 bases, and 10 bases stayed unmatched. CDR3 length: 15 amino acids. CDR3 bases: TGTGCCTGGACAGGGCAGCGACAGGGGGCTTACGAGCAGTACTTC. It translates to CAWTGQRQGAYEQYF.

The V and J genes are TRBV30 and TRBJ2-7; D may be TRBD2 (5 bases). This CDR3 is built from 13 residues. Trimming left V 3 bases short and J 4 bases short, with 13 bases between. CDR1 is GTSNPN, CDR2 SVGIG, per germline (reference sequence). The CDR3 is CAWSLGRWYEQYF. The CDR3 nucleotides read TGTGCCTGGAGCTTGGGGAGATGGTACGAGCAGTACTTC.

The gene calls are TRBV14 and TRBJ1-4; no definite D call. Germline CDR1 reads SGHDN; CDR2 reads FVKESK. The CDR3 runs to 16 residues. Trimming left V 4 bases short and J 7 bases short, with 19 bases between. The CDR3 bases are TGTGCCAGCAGCCGCCGAACCCGGGATGCCTCTGAAAAACTGTTTTTT. It is translated as CASSRRTRDASEKLFF.

This sequence joins TRBV9 and TRBJ1-1; D possibly corresponds to TRBD1 (5 bases). This CDR3 has 14 amino acids. Germline V gene sequence: CDR1 SGDLS, CDR2 YYNGEE. Deletions cut 0 bases from V and 1 base from J, with 7 bases between. The CDR3, as DNA: TGTGCCAGCAGCGTAGGGCAGGGGAACACTGAAGCTTTCTTT. The encoded protein is CASSVGQGNTEAFF.

V usage is TRBV10-3 and J usage is TRBJ1-2; D possibly corresponds to TRBD1 (6 bases). Trimming took 4 bases from V and 4 from J, leaving 13 bases between them. This CDR3 has 14 amino acids. CDR1 and CDR2 (germline): ENHRY, SYGVKD. The CDR3 protein is CAISGSNRAYGYTF. DNA for the CDR3: TGTGCCATCAGTGGATCAAACAGGGCCTATGGCTACACCTTC.

V usage is TRBV19 and J usage is TRBJ1-1; a possible D gene is TRBD1 (6 bases). Germline V gene lookup returns CDR1 LNHDA and CDR2 SQIVND (reference sequence). The ends were cut back, 5 bases at V and 2 bases at J, with 12 bases in the middle. The CDR3 consists of 14 residues. The CDR3 spells CASSSRTANTEAFF. In DNA form, the CDR3 reads TGTGCCAGTAGTTCTCGGACAGCTAACACTGAAGCTTTCTTT. Supplemented by reference TRBV19 and TRBJ1-1, the full variable domain reads DGGITQSPKYLFRKEGQNVTLSCEQNLNHDAMYWYRQDPGQGLRLIYYSQIVNDFQKGDIAEGYSVSREKKESFPLTVTSAQKNPTAFYLCASSSRTANTEAFFGQGTRLTVV.

This clone was seen a handful of times. Other DNA sequences in the same sample also yield this CDR3. J is TRBJ2-2 and V is TRBV5-1; D not resolved. Trimming stripped 4 bases from V and 5 bases from J, with 9 bases between. In germline, CDR1 is SGHRS, CDR2 YFSETQ. CDR3 length equals 13 residues. The CDR3 sequence is CASSLVQTGELFF. CDR3 nucleotides: TGCGCCAGCAGCCTCGTACAAACCGGGGAGCTGTTTTTT.

The V call is TRBV19, the J call TRBJ1-2, with TRBD1 matching over 7 bases. The ends lost 3 bases at V and 8 bases at J; junction bases unmatched: 12. Germline CDR1 LNHDA, CDR2 SQIVND (reference sequence). The CDR3 totals 15 residues. CDR3 amino acids: CASSIDRELIFGYTF. In nucleotides, the CDR3 is TGTGCCAGTAGTATTGACAGGGAGTTAATTTTCGGCTACACCTTC.

The genes are TRBV7-3 and TRBJ1-1; tentative D call: TRBD1 (5 bases). Trimming removed 5 bases at V and 1 base at J, with 11 bases between. The CDR3 has 14 residues. Germline CDR1 is SGHTA and CDR2 is FQGTGA. Here the CDR3 reads CASSRGHENTEAFF. The CDR3, as DNA: TGTGCCAGCAGCCGTGGACACGAGAACACTGAAGCTTTCTTT.